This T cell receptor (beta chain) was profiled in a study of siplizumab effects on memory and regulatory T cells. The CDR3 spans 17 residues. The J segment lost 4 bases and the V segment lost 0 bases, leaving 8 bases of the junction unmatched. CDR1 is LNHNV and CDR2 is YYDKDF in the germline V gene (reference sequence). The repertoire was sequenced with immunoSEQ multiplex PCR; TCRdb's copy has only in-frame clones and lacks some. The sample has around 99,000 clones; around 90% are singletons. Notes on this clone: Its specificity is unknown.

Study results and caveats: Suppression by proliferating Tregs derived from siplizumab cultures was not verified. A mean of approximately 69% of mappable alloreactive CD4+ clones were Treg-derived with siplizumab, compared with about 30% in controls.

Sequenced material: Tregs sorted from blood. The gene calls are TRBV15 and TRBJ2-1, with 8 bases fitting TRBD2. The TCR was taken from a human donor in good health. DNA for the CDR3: TGTGCCACCAGCAGAGATCTGGGCGGGAGGACTTACAATGAGCAGTTCTTC. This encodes CATSRDLGGRTYNEQFF.